This TCR beta chain appears in the sequencing data of a study of metastatic and nonmetastatic thyroid tumors. On the study more broadly: Across peripheral blood and tumor or nodule tissue samples taken from malignant and benign thyroid patients, the repertoires were compared with one another.

The CDR3 runs to 16 residues. The germline CDR1 and CDR2 sequences are SGHDT and YYEEEE. All patients were treatment-naive before thyroid surgery. Notes on this clone: One end of the junction does not line up with germline, which may come from a read error.

MiXCR re-clonotyped the PCR reads for TCRdb. The sample yields under 15,000 clones, roughly 12% seen once. The V gene is TRBV5-6, the J gene TRBJ2-3, with D maybe TRBD2 (6 bases). What was sequenced was blood. The sequence was collected from a female donor with papillary thyroid cancer or a benign thyroid nodule (not recorded which). Some clones in this sample may be carry-over from other donors' samples. The chain's CDR3 is CASSLDTIGSSDTRYF. The CDR3 DNA sequence: TGTGCCAGCAGCTTAGACACTATCGGGAGCTCAGATACGCGGTATTTT. The full variable domain, with the rest looked up from reference TRBV5-6 and TRBJ2-3, is DAGVTQSPTHLIKTRGQQVTLRCSPKSGHDTVSWYQQALGQGPQFIFQYYEEEERQRGNFPDRFSGHQFPNYSSELNVNALLLGDSALYLCASSLDTIGSSDTRYFGPGTRLTVL.